This is a list of T cell receptor beta chains from one sample in a study of CD8 T cells in ankylosing spondylitis. Each CDR3 protein is one row after TCRdb ran MiXCR on the 5' RACE reads. The sample shows over 100,000 distinct CDR3 sequences, around 7% of them seen only once. Sequenced sample: blood, either unsorted or a sorted T cell fraction (not recorded which). The receptors come from a male donor with ankylosing spondylitis or in good health (not recorded which). Both conserved end residues are part of each CDR3. The order of the fields is V gene, D gene, CDR3 protein. D genes are given only for firm matches.

TRBV10-3,-,CAISDIYEQFF
TRBV7-2,TRBD2,CASSLTSGSDTGELFF
TRBV5-6,-,CASSRSRGSYEQYF
TRBV12-3/TRBV12-4,TRBD1,CASSRTGSMTEAFF
TRBV20-1,-,CSAALWGDTQYF
TRBV11-2,-,CASSNGGVNQPQHF
TRBV5-6,TRBD1,CASSLDRTGRGRTQYF
TRBV5-5,-,CASSQTNSLLAKNIQYF
TRBV27,-,CASSRNTEAFF
TRBV3-1,-,CASSQGFSSYNEQFF
TRBV10-3,-,CAVAEARGREKLFF
TRBV20-1,-,CSARGGGETGSNQPQHF
TRBV6-2/TRBV6-3,TRBD2,CASNLAGGSYEQYF
TRBV7-8,TRBD1,CASSLSRGQTEAFF
TRBV5-1,TRBD1,CASRLQGAADTIYF
TRBV5-1,-,CASSSIGELFF
TRBV5-5,-,CASGYVGTDYNEQFF
TRBV20-1,-,CSARDRGSYNSPLHF
TRBV7-6,-,CASRVAEKNQAFF
TRBV7-2,TRBD1,CASSSALGTGVHYGYTF
TRBV5-1,-,CASSPTTAQETQYF
TRBV29-1,TRBD1,CSVRQGSEAFF
TRBV18,-,CASSLPTEGANYGYTF
TRBV5-5,-,CASSWYDRGLGMNEQFF
TRBV6-1,TRBD2,CASTLRVLAGVAGELFF
TRBV12-3/TRBV12-4,-,CASSFHREGNQPQHF
TRBV7-2,TRBD2,CASSLGAGNNEQFF
TRBV2,TRBD1,CASSEGQGATRQYF
TRBV6-1,TRBD2,CASNRLAASVGELFF
TRBV6-2/TRBV6-3,TRBD2,CASSYSLLAGASLFF
TRBV12-3/TRBV12-4,-,CASSLGLSSYNGQFF
TRBV7-2,-,CASSSRQAYNEQFF
TRBV5-6,TRBD1,CASSPEGTGRSYEQYF
TRBV5-1,-,CASSQAGRPDTQYF
TRBV20-1,-,CSARGVKEDYGYTF
TRBV7-2,-,CASSQTATYEQYF
TRBV5-1,-,CASSLWGDNQPQHF
TRBV20-1,TRBD2,CSAKTSGRASNQETQYF
TRBV7-8,-,CASSFRGDYEQYF
TRBV12-3/TRBV12-4,-,CASRPWTANTGELFF
TRBV30,-,CAWMGGLLAKNIQYF
TRBV5-5,TRBD2,CASSLGSSGSYEQYF
TRBV21-1,-,CASTFMDVNQPQHF
TRBV4-1,-,CASSHPQGLSEAFF
TRBV5-1,-,CASTGRMNTEAFF